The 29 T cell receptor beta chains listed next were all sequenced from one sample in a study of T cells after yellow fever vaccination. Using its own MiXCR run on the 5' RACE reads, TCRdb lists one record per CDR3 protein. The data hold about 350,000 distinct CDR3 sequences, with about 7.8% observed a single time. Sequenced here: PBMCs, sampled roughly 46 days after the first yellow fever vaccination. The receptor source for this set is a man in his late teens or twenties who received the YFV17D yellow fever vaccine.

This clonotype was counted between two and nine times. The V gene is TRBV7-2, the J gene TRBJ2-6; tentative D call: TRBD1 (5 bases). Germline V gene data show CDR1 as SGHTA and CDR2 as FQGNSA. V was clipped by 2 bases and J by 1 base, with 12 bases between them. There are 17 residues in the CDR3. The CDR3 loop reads CASSLLLTVSGANVLTF. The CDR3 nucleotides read TGTGCCAGCAGCTTACTGTTGACAGTTTCTGGGGCCAACGTCCTGACTTTC.

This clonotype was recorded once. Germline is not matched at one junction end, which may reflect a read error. CDR3: CTSSPTGTTYGYTF. CDR3 nucleotide sequence: TGTACCAGCAGCCCGACAGGGACGACCTATGGCTACACCTTC. The rearrangement links TRBV12-3 or TRBV12-4 to TRBJ1-2; 7 bases agree with TRBD1. The CDR3 spans 14 residues.

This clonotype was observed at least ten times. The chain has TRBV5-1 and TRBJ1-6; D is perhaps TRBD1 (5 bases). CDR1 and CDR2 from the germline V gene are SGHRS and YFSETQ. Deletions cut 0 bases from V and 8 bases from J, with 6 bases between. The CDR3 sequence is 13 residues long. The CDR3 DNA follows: TGCGCCAGCAGCTTGGGCAGGGATTCACCCCTCCACTTT. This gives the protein CASSLGRDSPLHF.

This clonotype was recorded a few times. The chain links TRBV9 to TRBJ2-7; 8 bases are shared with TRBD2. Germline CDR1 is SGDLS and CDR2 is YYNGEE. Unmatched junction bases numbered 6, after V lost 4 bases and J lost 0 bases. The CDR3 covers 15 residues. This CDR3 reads CASSPGGGPSYEQYF. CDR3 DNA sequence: TGTGCCAGCAGCCCAGGCGGGGGGCCCTCCTACGAGCAGTACTTC.

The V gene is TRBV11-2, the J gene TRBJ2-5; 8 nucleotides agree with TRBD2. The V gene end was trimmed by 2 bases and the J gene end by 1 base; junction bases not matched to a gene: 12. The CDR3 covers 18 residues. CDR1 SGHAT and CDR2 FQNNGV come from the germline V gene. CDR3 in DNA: TGTGCCAGCAGCTTACCCTACTTTAGCGGGGCCTCCCAAGAGACCCAGTACTTC. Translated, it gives CASSLPYFSGASQETQYF.

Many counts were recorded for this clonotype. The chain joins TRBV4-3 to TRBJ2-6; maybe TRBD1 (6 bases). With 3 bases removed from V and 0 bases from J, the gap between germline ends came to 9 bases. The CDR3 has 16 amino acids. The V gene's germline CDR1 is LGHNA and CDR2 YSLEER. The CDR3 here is CASSQQGLSGANVLTF. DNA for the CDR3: TGCGCCAGCAGCCAGCAGGGGCTCTCTGGGGCCAACGTCCTGACTTTC.

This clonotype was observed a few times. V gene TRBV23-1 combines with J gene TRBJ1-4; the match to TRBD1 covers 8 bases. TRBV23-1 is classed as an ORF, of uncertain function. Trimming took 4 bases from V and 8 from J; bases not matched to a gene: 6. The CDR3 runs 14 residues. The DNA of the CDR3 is TGCGCCAGCAGTCTTCGACAGGGGAAAGAAAAACTGTTTTTT. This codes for CASSLRQGKEKLFF.

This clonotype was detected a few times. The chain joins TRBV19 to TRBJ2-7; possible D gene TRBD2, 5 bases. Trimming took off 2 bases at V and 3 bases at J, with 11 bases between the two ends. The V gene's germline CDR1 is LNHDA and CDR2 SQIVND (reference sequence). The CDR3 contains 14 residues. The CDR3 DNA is TGTGCCAGTAGTATAAGCCGGGGAAACTACGAGCAGTACGTC. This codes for CASSISRGNYEQYV.

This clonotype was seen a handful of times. Written as DNA, the CDR3 is TGTGCCAGCAGCCCGTTGTTAGCGGGGGTCACCGGGGAGCTGTTTTTT. It yields the protein CASSPLLAGVTGELFF. The rearrangement links TRBV6-1 to TRBJ2-2; TRBD2 matches 9 bases. Germline lookup yields CDR1 MNHNS and CDR2 SASEGT. The length of the CDR3 is 16 residues. The ends lost 6 bases at V and 4 bases at J; junction bases unmatched: 9.

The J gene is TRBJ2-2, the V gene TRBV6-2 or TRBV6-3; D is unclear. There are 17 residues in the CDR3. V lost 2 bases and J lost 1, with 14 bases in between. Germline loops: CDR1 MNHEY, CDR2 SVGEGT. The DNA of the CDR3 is TGTGCCAGCAGTTACGGGCGTCCCGGGCTGAACACCGGGGAGCTGTTTTTT. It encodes CASSYGRPGLNTGELFF.

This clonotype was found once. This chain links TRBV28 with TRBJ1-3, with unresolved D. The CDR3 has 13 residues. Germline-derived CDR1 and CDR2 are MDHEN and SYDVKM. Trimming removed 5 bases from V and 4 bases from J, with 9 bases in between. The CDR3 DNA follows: TGTGCCAGCAGTGCGGTATGGGGAAACACCATATATTTT. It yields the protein CASSAVWGNTIYF.

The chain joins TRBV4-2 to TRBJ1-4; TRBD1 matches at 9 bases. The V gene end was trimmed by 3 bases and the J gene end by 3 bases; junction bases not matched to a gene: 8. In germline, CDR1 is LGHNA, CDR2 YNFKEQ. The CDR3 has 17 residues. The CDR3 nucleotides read TGTGCCAGCAGCCAGCCCAACAGGGGGCTAGCTAATGAAAAACTGTTTTTT. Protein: CASSQPNRGLANEKLFF.

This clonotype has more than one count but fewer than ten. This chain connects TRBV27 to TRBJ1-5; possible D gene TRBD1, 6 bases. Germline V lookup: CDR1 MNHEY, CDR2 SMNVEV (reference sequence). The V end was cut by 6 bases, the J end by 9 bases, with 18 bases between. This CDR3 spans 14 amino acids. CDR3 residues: CASSPGQGSRPQHF. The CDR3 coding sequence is TGTGCCAGCAGCCCGGGACAAGGTTCGCGGCCCCAGCATTTT.

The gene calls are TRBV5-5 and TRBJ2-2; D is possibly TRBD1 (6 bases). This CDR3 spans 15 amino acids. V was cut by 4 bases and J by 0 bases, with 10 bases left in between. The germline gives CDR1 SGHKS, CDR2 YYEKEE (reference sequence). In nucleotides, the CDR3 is TGTGCCAGCAGCCTGGACAGCTCGAACACCGGGGAGCTGTTTTTT. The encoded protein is CASSLDSSNTGELFF.

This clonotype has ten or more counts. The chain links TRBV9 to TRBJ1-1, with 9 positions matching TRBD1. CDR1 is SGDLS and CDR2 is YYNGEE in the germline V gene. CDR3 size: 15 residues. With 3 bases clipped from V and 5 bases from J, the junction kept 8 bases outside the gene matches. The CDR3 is CASSATGGLGTEAFF. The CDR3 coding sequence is TGTGCCAGCAGCGCCACAGGGGGCTTAGGGACTGAAGCTTTCTTT.

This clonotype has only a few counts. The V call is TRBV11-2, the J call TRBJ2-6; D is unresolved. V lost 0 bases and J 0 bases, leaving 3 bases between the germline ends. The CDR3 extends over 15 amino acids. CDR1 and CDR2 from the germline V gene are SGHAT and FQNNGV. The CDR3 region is CASSLELSGANVLTF. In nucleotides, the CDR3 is TGTGCCAGCAGCTTAGAGCTCTCTGGGGCCAACGTCCTGACTTTC.

The CDR3 DNA sequence: TGTGCCAGCAGCGGCTCCGGGACAGGGTATGGCTACACCTTC. Encoded protein: CASSGSGTGYGYTF. The gene calls are TRBV7-3 and TRBJ1-2; 9 bases line up with TRBD1. The CDR3 has 14 amino acids. Germline loops: CDR1 SGHTA, CDR2 FQGTGA. The junction had 6 bases not matched to a gene; V was cut back by 5 bases and J by 5 bases.

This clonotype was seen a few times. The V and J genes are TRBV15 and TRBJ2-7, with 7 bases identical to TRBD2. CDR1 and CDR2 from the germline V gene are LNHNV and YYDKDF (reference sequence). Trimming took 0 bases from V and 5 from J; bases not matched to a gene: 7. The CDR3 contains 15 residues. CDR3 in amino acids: CATSRDPTSYHEQYF. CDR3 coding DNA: TGTGCCACCAGCAGAGATCCGACTAGCTACCACGAGCAGTACTTC.

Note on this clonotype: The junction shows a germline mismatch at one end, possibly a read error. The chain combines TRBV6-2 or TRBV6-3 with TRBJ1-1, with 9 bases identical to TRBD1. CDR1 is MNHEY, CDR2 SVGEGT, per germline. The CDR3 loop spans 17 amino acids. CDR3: CASSYSRGQGGGTEAFF. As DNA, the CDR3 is TGTGCCAGTAGTTACTCGAGGGGACAGGGTGGAGGCACTGAAGCTTTCTTT.

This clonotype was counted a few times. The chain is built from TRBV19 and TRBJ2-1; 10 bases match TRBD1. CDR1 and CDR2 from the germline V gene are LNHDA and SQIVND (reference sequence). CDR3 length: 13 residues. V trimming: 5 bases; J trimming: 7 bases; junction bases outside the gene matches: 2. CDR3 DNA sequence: TGTGCCAGTAGTTGGACAGGGGGGAATGAGCAGTTCTTC. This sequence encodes CASSWTGGNEQFF. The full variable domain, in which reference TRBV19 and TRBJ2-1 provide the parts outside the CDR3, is DGGITQSPKYLFRKEGQNVTLSCEQNLNHDAMYWYRQDPGQGLRLIYYSQIVNDFQKGDIAEGYSVSREKKESFPLTVTSAQKNPTAFYLCASSWTGGNEQFFGPGTRLTVL.

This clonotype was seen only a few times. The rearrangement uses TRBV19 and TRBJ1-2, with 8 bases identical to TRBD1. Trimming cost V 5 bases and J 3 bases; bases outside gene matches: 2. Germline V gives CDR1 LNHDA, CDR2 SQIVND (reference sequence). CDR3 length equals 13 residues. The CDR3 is CASSGTGYYGYTF. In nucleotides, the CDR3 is TGTGCCAGTAGTGGGACAGGCTACTATGGCTACACCTTC.

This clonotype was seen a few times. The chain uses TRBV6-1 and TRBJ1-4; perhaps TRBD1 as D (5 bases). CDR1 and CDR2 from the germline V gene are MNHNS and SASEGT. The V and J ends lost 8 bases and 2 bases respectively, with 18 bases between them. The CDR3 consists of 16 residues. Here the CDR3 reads CASRTLGRATNEKLFF. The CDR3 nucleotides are TGTGCCAGCCGAACCCTCGGCAGGGCCACTAATGAAAAACTGTTTTTT.

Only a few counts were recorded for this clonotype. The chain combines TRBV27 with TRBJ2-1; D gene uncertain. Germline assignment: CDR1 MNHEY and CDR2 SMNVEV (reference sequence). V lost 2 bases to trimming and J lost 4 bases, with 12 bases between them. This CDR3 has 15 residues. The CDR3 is CASSLEATGYNEQFF. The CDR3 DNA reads TGTGCCAGCAGTTTAGAGGCAACCGGGTACAATGAGCAGTTCTTC.

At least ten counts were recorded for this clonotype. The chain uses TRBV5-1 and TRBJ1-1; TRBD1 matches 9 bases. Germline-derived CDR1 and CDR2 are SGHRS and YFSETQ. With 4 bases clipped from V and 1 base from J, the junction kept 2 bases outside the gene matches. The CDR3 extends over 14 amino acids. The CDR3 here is CASSMGQGNTEAFF. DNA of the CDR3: TGCGCCAGCAGCATGGGACAGGGGAACACTGAAGCTTTCTTT.

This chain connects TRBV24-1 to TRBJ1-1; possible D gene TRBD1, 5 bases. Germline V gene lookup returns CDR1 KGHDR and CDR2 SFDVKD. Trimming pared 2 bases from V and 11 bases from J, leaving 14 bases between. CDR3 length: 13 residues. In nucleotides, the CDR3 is TGTGCCACCAGTGATTCGACCCCAGGGAGGGCTTTCTTT. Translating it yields CATSDSTPGRAFF.

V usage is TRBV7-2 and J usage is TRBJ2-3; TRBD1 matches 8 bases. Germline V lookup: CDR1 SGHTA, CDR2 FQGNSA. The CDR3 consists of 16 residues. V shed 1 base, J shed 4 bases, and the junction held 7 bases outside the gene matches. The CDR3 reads CASSLGGRGLADTQYF. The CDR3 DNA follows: TGTGCCAGCAGCTTAGGAGGCAGGGGGCTGGCAGATACGCAGTATTTT.

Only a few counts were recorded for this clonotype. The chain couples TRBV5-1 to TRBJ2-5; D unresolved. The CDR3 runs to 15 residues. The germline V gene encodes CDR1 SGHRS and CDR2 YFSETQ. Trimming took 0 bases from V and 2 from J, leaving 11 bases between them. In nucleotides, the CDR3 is TGCGCCAGCAGCTTGGCTGTCGGACCTCAAGAGACCCAGTACTTC. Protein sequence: CASSLAVGPQETQYF.

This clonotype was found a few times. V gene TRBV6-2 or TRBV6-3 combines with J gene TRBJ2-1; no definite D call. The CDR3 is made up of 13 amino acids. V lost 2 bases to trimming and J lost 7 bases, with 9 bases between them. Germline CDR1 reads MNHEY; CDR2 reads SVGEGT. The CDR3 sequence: CASSYTYGNEQFF. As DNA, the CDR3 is TGTGCCAGCAGTTACACGTATGGAAATGAGCAGTTCTTC.

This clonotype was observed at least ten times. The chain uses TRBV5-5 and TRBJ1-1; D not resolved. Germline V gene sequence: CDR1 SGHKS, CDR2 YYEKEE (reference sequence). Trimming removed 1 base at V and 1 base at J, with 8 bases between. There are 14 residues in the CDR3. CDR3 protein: CASSLIPGNTEAFF. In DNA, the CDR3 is TGTGCCAGCAGCTTGATTCCGGGGAACACTGAAGCTTTCTTT. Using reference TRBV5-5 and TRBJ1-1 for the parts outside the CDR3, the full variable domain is DAGVTQSPTHLIKTRGQQVTLRCSPISGHKSVSWYQQVLGQGPQFIFQYYEKEERGRGNFPDRFSARQFPNYSSELNVNALLLGDSALYLCASSLIPGNTEAFFGQGTRLTVV.